What follows are 13 T cell receptor beta chains derived from one specimen sequenced in a study of T cell changes during pregnancy in multiple sclerosis. Sequencing was performed with immunoSEQ multiplex PCR; in TCRdb, only in-frame clones are kept and a portion is missing. Of 40,000 to 60,000 clones in the sample, about nine tenths were seen once. Sample: CD4+ T cells from peripheral blood mononuclear cells, taken after pregnancy. The receptors were sampled from a female donor with multiple sclerosis, enrolled in a pregnancy study.

In this sample, this clone turned up a few times. The genes are TRBV2 and TRBJ2-7, with D possibly matching TRBD1 (5 bases). V shed 6 bases and J shed 0 bases, with 15 bases lying between them. Germline V gives CDR1 SNHLY, CDR2 FYNNEI. This CDR3 is 15 amino acids long. The CDR3 reads CASRKDTRGSYEQYF. CDR3 bases: TGTGCCAGCAGAAAGGACACCCGCGGCTCCTACGAGCAGTACTTC.

The CDR3 loop is CASLPRESSYNEQFF. The CDR3 nucleotides are TGTGCCAGCCTACCGCGGGAAAGCTCCTACAATGAGCAGTTCTTC. The V gene is TRBV18, the J gene TRBJ2-1, with D maybe TRBD2 (6 bases). This CDR3 has 15 residues. Deletions cut 8 bases from V and 0 bases from J, with 14 bases between. CDR1 is KGHSH, CDR2 LQKENI, per germline.

V and J are TRBV27 and TRBJ2-4, with a possible D match to TRBD2 (5 bases). Deletions cut 10 bases from V and 1 base from J, with 23 bases between. Germline lookup yields CDR1 MNHEY and CDR2 SMNVEV (reference sequence). CDR3 length: 17 amino acids. The CDR3 region is CATTPLGVGGAKNIQYF. In nucleotides, the CDR3 is TGTGCCACCACACCCCTCGGGGTTGGTGGGGCCAAAAACATTCAGTACTTC.

This chain connects TRBV19 to TRBJ2-7; 8 nucleotides match TRBD1. Trimming took 3 bases from V and 7 from J; bases not matched to a gene: 11. The CDR3 totals 15 residues. Per germline, CDR1 LNHDA and CDR2 SQIVND (reference sequence). CDR3 amino acids: CASSIGRQGAGEQYF. The CDR3, as DNA: TGTGCCAGTAGTATTGGTCGGCAGGGGGCGGGTGAGCAGTACTTC.

V usage is TRBV5-1 and J usage is TRBJ1-1; 7 bases are shared with TRBD1. This CDR3 has 16 residues. V lost 2 bases, J lost 2 bases, and 9 bases stayed unmatched. From germline, CDR1 is SGHRS and CDR2 YFSETQ. The CDR3 bases are TGCGCCAGCAGCTTCACCCCCGGGACAGCCAACACTGAAGCTTTCTTT. Translating gives CASSFTPGTANTEAFF.

The chain recombines TRBV18 with TRBJ2-3; D call uncertain. The germline gives CDR1 KGHSH, CDR2 LQKENI. The CDR3 is 13 residues long. V was trimmed by 3 bases and J by 3 bases, leaving 7 bases between them. CDR3 amino acids: CASSPLVTDTQYF. The CDR3, as DNA: TGTGCCAGCTCACCTCTAGTGACAGATACGCAGTATTTT.

The chain joins TRBV4-3 to TRBJ2-3, with TRBD2 matching 10 bases. The CDR3 covers 15 residues. Germline V CDR1 and CDR2: LGHNA, YSLEER. V was pared by 1 base and J by 6 bases, with 4 bases of the junction left unmatched. CDR3 sequence reads: CASSQGSSGSDTQYF. In DNA form, the CDR3 reads TGCGCCAGCAGCCAAGGGTCTAGCGGGAGCGATACGCAGTATTTT.

J is TRBJ2-1 and V is TRBV19; D ambiguous. The germline V gene has CDR1 LNHDA and CDR2 SQIVND (reference sequence). Trimming left V 3 bases short and J 5 bases short, with 11 bases between. This CDR3 region has 14 residues. The CDR3 reads CASSIPLPNNEQFF. CDR3 in DNA: TGTGCCAGTAGTATTCCCCTTCCTAACAATGAGCAGTTCTTC.

A word on this clone: A junction end diverges from the germline sequence, so it may reflect a read error. The chain employs TRBV7-9 and TRBJ2-7, with 8 bases matching TRBD1. CDR3 length equals 14 residues. Germline V gene lookup returns CDR1 SEHNR and CDR2 FQNEAQ (reference sequence). CDR3 region: CASTLSGTGGEQYF. Written as DNA, the CDR3 is TGTGCCAGCACCTTATCCGGGACAGGAGGCGAGCAGTACTTC.

The chain carries TRBV11-3 and TRBJ1-1, with unresolved D. With 0 bases removed from V and 5 bases from J, the gap between germline ends came to 10 bases. The CDR3 loop spans 14 amino acids. Germline values: CDR1 SGHNT, CDR2 YENEEA. CDR3 nucleotides: TGTGCCAGCAGCTTAGAGTACCCCAGGACTGAAGCTTTCTTT. Encoded protein: CASSLEYPRTEAFF.

The chain carries TRBV6-1 and TRBJ1-2; D gene unclear. The CDR3 is 15 amino acids. Germline V gene lookup returns CDR1 MNHNS and CDR2 SASEGT. V lost 0 bases, J lost 4 bases, and 12 bases lay in between. The CDR3, as DNA: TGTGCCAGCAGTGAAGCGCGGGAGGGAACCTATGGCTACACCTTC. Translated, it gives CASSEAREGTYGYTF.

The gene calls are TRBV29-1 and TRBJ2-7; D is possibly TRBD2 (5 bases). The ends were cut back, 7 bases at V and 6 bases at J, with 16 bases in the middle. The CDR3 loop spans 12 amino acids. Germline V gene lookup returns CDR1 SQVTM and CDR2 ANQGSEA. The CDR3 here is CSGRVGEGEQYF. The CDR3 DNA reads as TGCAGCGGAAGGGTCGGGGAAGGCGAGCAGTACTTC.

The chain links TRBV5-1 to TRBJ2-7; D uncertain. This CDR3 contains 14 residues. Germline V lookup: CDR1 SGHRS, CDR2 YFSETQ. V dropped 4 bases and J dropped 2 bases, with 13 bases sitting between them. CDR3 sequence (DNA): TGCGCCAGCAGCCCTCTGACAAGGACCTACGAGCAGTACTTC. Translated, it gives CASSPLTRTYEQYF. Filled out from reference TRBV5-1 and TRBJ2-7, the complete variable domain reads KAGVTQTPRYLIKTRGQQVTLSCSPISGHRSVSWYQQTPGQGLQFLFEYFSETQRNKGNFPGRFSGRQFSNSRSEMNVSTLELGDSALYLCASSPLTRTYEQYFGPGTRLTVT.